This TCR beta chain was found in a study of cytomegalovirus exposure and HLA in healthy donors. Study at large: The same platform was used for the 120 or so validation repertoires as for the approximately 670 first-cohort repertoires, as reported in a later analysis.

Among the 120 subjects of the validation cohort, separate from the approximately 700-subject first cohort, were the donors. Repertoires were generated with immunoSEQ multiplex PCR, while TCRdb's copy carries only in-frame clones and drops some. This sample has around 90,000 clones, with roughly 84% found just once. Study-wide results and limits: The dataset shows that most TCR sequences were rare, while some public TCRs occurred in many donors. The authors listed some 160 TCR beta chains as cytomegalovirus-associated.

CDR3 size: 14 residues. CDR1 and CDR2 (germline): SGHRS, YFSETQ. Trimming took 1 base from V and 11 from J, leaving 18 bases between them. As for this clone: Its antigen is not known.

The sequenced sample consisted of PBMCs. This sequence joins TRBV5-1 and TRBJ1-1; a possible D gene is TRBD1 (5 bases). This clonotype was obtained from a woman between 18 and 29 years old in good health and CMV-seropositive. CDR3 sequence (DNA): TGCGCCAGCAGCTTGTGGGTCGGGGGAAGGGTGGCTTTCTTT. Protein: CASSLWVGGRVAFF.